Each of the 29 T cell receptor beta chains below was sequenced from the same sample in a study of shared clonotypes between healthy human individuals. Some clones are missing from TCRdb's copy, which holds only in-frame ones; the method was immunoSEQ multiplex PCR. This table holds a few million clones, over 85% found once. The sample comprised naive CD4+ T cells from PBMCs. Subset given: CD45RA+ positively selected. The source is a man aged 18 to 29 in good health. Some clones in this sample may be carry-over from other donors' samples.

The rearrangement uses TRBV5-1 and TRBJ2-3, with TRBD2 matching 12 bases. CDR3 size: 14 residues. After removal of 5 bases from V and 4 bases from J, the junction contained 2 bases not matched to a gene. Germline values: CDR1 SGHRS, CDR2 YFSETQ. CDR3 nucleotide sequence: TGCGCCAGCAGACGGACTAGCGGGGCAGATACGCAGTATTTT. Protein sequence: CASRRTSGADTQYF.

J is TRBJ2-7 and V is TRBV7-8; D is possibly TRBD2 (5 bases). The CDR3 is made up of 16 amino acids. The V and J ends lost 5 bases and 7 bases respectively, with 24 bases between them. In germline, CDR1 is SGHVS, CDR2 FQNEAQ. CDR3 coding DNA: TGTGCCAGCAGCAAGCGACGGTTTTCTCCTACGGGGGAGCAGTACTTC. Amino acids: CASSKRRFSPTGEQYF. Variable domain in full (rest from reference TRBV7-8 and TRBJ2-7): GAGVSQSPRYKVAKRGQDVALRCDPISGHVSLFWYQQALGQGPEFLTYFQNEAQLDKSGLPSDRFFAERPEGSVSTLKIQRTQQEDSAVYLCASSKRRFSPTGEQYFGPGTRLTVT.

This chain joins TRBV7-9 and TRBJ1-2; D is ambiguous. The V gene lost 6 bases and the J gene lost 5 bases, with 16 bases spanning the gap. The CDR3 sequence is 14 residues long. CDR1 and CDR2 from the germline V gene are SEHNR and FQNEAQ (reference sequence). CDR3 DNA: TGTGCCAGCAGTCCTAACCGCACCTCATATGGCTACACCTTC. The encoded protein is CASSPNRTSYGYTF.

The chain is built from TRBV18 and TRBJ2-2; the D is unclear. The CDR3 sequence is 14 residues long. Germline CDR1 reads KGHSH; CDR2 reads LQKENI. The germline V and J ends were trimmed by 5 bases and 4 bases, with 11 bases remaining between them. The CDR3 sequence: CASSVALGTGELFF. DNA for the CDR3: TGTGCCAGCTCAGTTGCTCTGGGCACCGGGGAGCTGTTTTTT. Using reference TRBV18 and TRBJ2-2 for the parts outside the CDR3, the full variable domain is NAGVMQNPRHLVRRRGQEARLRCSPMKGHSHVYWYRQLPEEGLKFMVYLQKENIIDESGMPKERFSAEFPKEGPSILRIQQVVRGDSAAYFCASSVALGTGELFFGEGSRLTVL.

To note about this clone: Within the sample, other DNA sequences also encode this same CDR3. V usage is TRBV4-1 and J usage is TRBJ2-1, with 8 bases that match TRBD2. Trimming took 3 bases from V and 0 from J; bases not matched to a gene: 4. CDR1 and CDR2 (germline): MGHRA, YSYEKL. CDR3 length: 16 residues. CDR3 coding DNA: TGCGCCAGCAGCCAGCCAGGGACTAGCTCCTACAATGAGCAGTTCTTC. This encodes CASSQPGTSSYNEQFF.

V gene TRBV7-8 combines with J gene TRBJ2-3; D is undetermined. Germline CDR1 reads SGHVS; CDR2 reads FQNEAQ. The CDR3 has 15 amino acids. The V gene lost 0 bases and the J gene lost 5 bases, with 12 bases spanning the gap. The CDR3 reads CASSLAARTGDTQYF. For the CDR3, the DNA is TGTGCCAGCAGCTTAGCGGCTCGGACGGGAGATACGCAGTATTTT. The whole variable domain, filled in from reference TRBV7-8 and TRBJ2-3, reads GAGVSQSPRYKVAKRGQDVALRCDPISGHVSLFWYQQALGQGPEFLTYFQNEAQLDKSGLPSDRFFAERPEGSVSTLKIQRTQQEDSAVYLCASSLAARTGDTQYFGPGTRLTVL.

The V gene is TRBV2, the J gene TRBJ1-1; TRBD1 might be the D (6 bases). Germline V gene lookup returns CDR1 SNHLY and CDR2 FYNNEI. The V end was cut by 8 bases, the J end by 0 bases, with 10 bases between. The CDR3 extends over 13 amino acids. Here the CDR3 DNA reads TGTGCCAGCTACAGGGAGTTGAACACTGAAGCTTTCTTT. Translation: CASYRELNTEAFF.

Of note for this clone: Compared with germline, one end of the junction differs, possibly owing to a read error. V and J are TRBV9 and TRBJ2-3; D is tentatively TRBD1 or TRBD2 (6 bases each). The CDR3 spans 15 residues. Germline V gives CDR1 SGDLS, CDR2 YYNGEE. CDR3 DNA sequence: TGTGCCAGCAGCACCTGGGACTCCCGGACAGATGCGCAGTATTTT. This codes for CASSTWDSRTDAQYF.

The rearrangement links TRBV7-6 to TRBJ1-2; D remains ambiguous. V was trimmed by 1 base and J by 5 bases, leaving 14 bases between them. Looked up from germline, CDR1 is SGHVS and CDR2 is FNYEAQ. The CDR3 runs 15 residues. The CDR3, as DNA: TGTGCCAGCAGCTTAGAGTCGGGGTTCGAGTATGGCTACACCTTC. Its translation: CASSLESGFEYGYTF. The variable domain in full, with the rest retrieved from reference TRBV7-6 and TRBJ1-2, is GAGVSQSPRYKVTKRGQDVALRCDPISGHVSLYWYRQALGQGPEFLTYFNYEAQQDKSGLPNDRFSAERPEGSISTLTIQRTEQRDSAMYRCASSLESGFEYGYTFGSGTRLTVV.

The gene calls are TRBV5-4 and TRBJ2-7; 8 bases are a match to TRBD1. The CDR3 covers 15 residues. The J segment lost 7 bases and the V segment lost 0 bases, leaving 9 bases of the junction unmatched. The germline V gene has CDR1 SGHNT and CDR2 YYREEE (reference sequence). The CDR3 DNA is TGTGCCAGCAGCTTGGTGGACAGGGAAACAGGGGAGCAGTACTTC. Protein product: CASSLVDRETGEQYF.

The V and J genes are TRBV7-9 and TRBJ2-5; D possibly uses TRBD1 or TRBD2 (5 bases each). Trimming removed 4 bases from V and 8 bases from J, with 17 bases in between. CDR3 length: 14 residues. Germline CDR1 is SEHNR and CDR2 is FQNEAQ (reference sequence). CDR3 bases: TGTGCCAGCAGCTCCTCCGGGGCCCCGGGAACCCAGTACTTC. Its protein product is CASSSSGAPGTQYF.

Regarding this clone: Additional DNA sequences in this sample encode the identical CDR3. The V and J genes are TRBV6-5 and TRBJ2-3; D is unclear. The CDR3 consists of 14 residues. Deletions cut 0 bases from V and 0 bases from J, with 4 bases between. The germline V gene has CDR1 MNHEY and CDR2 SVGAGI. CDR3 nucleotides: TGTGCCAGCAGTTACTCCGCTAGCACAGATACGCAGTATTTT. Protein: CASSYSASTDTQYF.

The chain couples TRBV28 to TRBJ2-3; weak D call: TRBD1 (6 bases). Per germline, CDR1 MDHEN and CDR2 SYDVKM. The CDR3 is 13 residues long. V was shortened by 10 bases and J by 1 base, with 12 bases between the two germline ends. The CDR3 DNA reads as TGTGCCAACCGGGACACCCGCACAGATACGCAGTATTTT. It translates to CANRDTRTDTQYF.

The chain is built from TRBV7-9 and TRBJ2-3, with 8 bases fitting TRBD2. CDR1 and CDR2 from the germline V gene are SEHNR and FQNEAQ (reference sequence). The CDR3 covers 18 residues. V lost 3 bases and J lost 3; bases outside the gene matches: 14. CDR3 in amino acids: CASSFRRVLREGTDTQYF. The CDR3 nucleotides read TGTGCCAGCAGCTTTCGGAGGGTCCTTCGGGAGGGTACAGATACGCAGTATTTT.

Only one count was recorded for this clone. The chain combines TRBV7-2 with TRBJ1-2; no clear D. Germline V gene data show CDR1 as SGHTA and CDR2 as FQGNSA. V was pared by 2 bases and J by 5 bases, with 15 bases between. The CDR3 runs 15 residues. The CDR3 nucleotides are TGTGCCAGCAGCTTATTCGTTGGGAAAAATTATGGCTACACCTTC. It codes for CASSLFVGKNYGYTF.

This clone is a singleton in its sample. This sample includes further DNA sequences coding for the same CDR3. This chain joins TRBV4-1 and TRBJ2-7, with 9 bases aligning to TRBD2. Germline loops: CDR1 MGHRA, CDR2 YSYEKL. The J segment lost 3 bases and the V segment lost 1 base, leaving 7 bases of the junction unmatched. There are 16 residues in the CDR3. Here the CDR3 DNA reads TGCGCCAGCAGCCAAGGGCTAGCGGGGAGTCTCTACGAGCAGTACTTC. This encodes CASSQGLAGSLYEQYF.

The V gene is TRBV6-5, the J gene TRBJ1-2; perhaps TRBD1 as D (5 bases). Germline CDR1 MNHEY, CDR2 SVGAGI. The CDR3 has 14 residues. V lost 5 bases and J 7 bases, leaving 17 bases between the germline ends. In DNA form, the CDR3 reads TGTGCCAGCAGTGCGGGGGGATCCTTCTTTGGCTACACCTTC. This gives the protein CASSAGGSFFGYTF.

In its sample, this clone was seen once. This chain uses TRBV5-1 with TRBJ2-2; D is unclear. This CDR3 has 14 amino acids. Trimming shortened V by 2 bases and J by 7 bases, and 12 bases separated the two germline ends. CDR1 SGHRS and CDR2 YFSETQ come from the germline V gene. The CDR3 loop reads CASSFDARYGELFF. The CDR3 nucleotides are TGCGCCAGCAGCTTCGATGCCCGGTACGGGGAGCTGTTTTTT.

V is TRBV28 and J is TRBJ1-2; no clear D gene. Germline V gene data show CDR1 as MDHEN and CDR2 as SYDVKM. V was cut by 4 bases and J by 5 bases, with 17 bases left in between. CDR3 size: 15 residues. The CDR3 DNA is TGTGCCAGCAGTTCACAGACCGGCTCTCCTTATGGCTACACCTTC. This gives the protein CASSSQTGSPYGYTF.

This chain connects TRBV7-3 to TRBJ2-1; D uncertain. Trimming removed 2 bases at V and 0 bases at J, with 8 bases between. The CDR3 is made up of 15 amino acids. The germline V gene encodes CDR1 SGHTA and CDR2 FQGTGA. The CDR3 here is CASSLGPTSYNEQFF. DNA for the CDR3: TGTGCCAGCAGCTTAGGACCTACCTCCTACAATGAGCAGTTCTTC.

The V and J genes are TRBV29-1 and TRBJ2-1; D is undetermined. This CDR3 spans 12 amino acids. V was shortened by 6 bases and J by 7 bases, with 13 bases between the two germline ends. The germline gives CDR1 SQVTM, CDR2 ANQGSEA. The CDR3 region is CSVDNWVNEQFF. The CDR3 coding sequence is TGCAGCGTAGACAATTGGGTAAATGAGCAGTTCTTC.

This sequence joins TRBV5-1 and TRBJ2-7, with 7 bases that match TRBD1. Germline CDR1 reads SGHRS; CDR2 reads YFSETQ. The J segment lost 0 bases and the V segment lost 3 bases, leaving 3 bases of the junction unmatched. This CDR3 is 14 amino acids long. The CDR3 region has the DNA TGCGCCAGCAGCTGGGCAGGGGGCTCCTACGAGCAGTACTTC. Translating gives CASSWAGGSYEQYF. The complete variable domain, with remaining parts taken from reference TRBV5-1 and TRBJ2-7, reads KAGVTQTPRYLIKTRGQQVTLSCSPISGHRSVSWYQQTPGQGLQFLFEYFSETQRNKGNFPGRFSGRQFSNSRSEMNVSTLELGDSALYLCASSWAGGSYEQYFGPGTRLTVT.

This clone came up once. The rearrangement joins TRBV5-1 to TRBJ1-1, with D possibly TRBD1 on 6 matching bases. The CDR3 is 14 residues long. Trimming pared 5 bases from V and 2 bases from J, leaving 13 bases between. Germline-derived CDR1 and CDR2 are SGHRS and YFSETQ. CDR3 region: CASRSQGSNTEAFF. CDR3 nucleotide sequence: TGCGCCAGCAGGTCTCAGGGGAGCAACACTGAAGCTTTCTTT.

The chain is built from TRBV18 and TRBJ1-2; weak D call: TRBD1 (5 bases). The CDR3 is 13 residues long. Germline V gives CDR1 KGHSH, CDR2 LQKENI. Between the trimmed V and J ends, which lost 6 bases and 4 bases, there was a span of 12 bases. The CDR3 DNA reads as TGTGCCAGCTCTTCGGGGGGGATCTATGGCTACACCTTC. Its protein product is CASSSGGIYGYTF.

The chain carries TRBV6-6 and TRBJ2-1; D might be TRBD2 (5 bases). Germline V gene data show CDR1 as MNHNY and CDR2 as SVGAGI (reference sequence). Trimming shortened V by 6 bases and J by 8 bases, and 23 bases separated the two germline ends. This CDR3 has 16 amino acids. The CDR3: CASSTQRVRGVDEQFF. The DNA of the CDR3 is TGTGCCAGCAGCACCCAGAGGGTCCGCGGAGTCGATGAGCAGTTCTTC.

The V and J genes are TRBV6-1 and TRBJ1-2; D is perhaps TRBD1 (6 bases). Germline V gene sequence: CDR1 MNHNS, CDR2 SASEGT. The CDR3 spans 12 residues. V lost 6 bases and J 5 bases, leaving 10 bases between the germline ends. CDR3 nucleotide sequence: TGTGCCAGCAGGACAGGAGAGTATGGCTACACCTTC. This gives the protein CASRTGEYGYTF.

The chain employs TRBV21-1 and TRBJ1-5; TRBD1, the table's D call, lacks a check against the DNA. TRBV21-1 is flagged as a pseudogene. The CDR3 is made up of 16 amino acids. In DNA, the CDR3 is TGTGCCAGCAGCAAAGACCGGGACAGGGAGAATCAGCCCCAGCATTTT. Its translation: CASSKDRDRENQPQHF.

The chain recombines TRBV7-9 with TRBJ2-1; D is unresolved. CDR3 size: 14 residues. Deletions cut 5 bases from V and 13 bases from J, with 21 bases between. The germline V gene has CDR1 SEHNR and CDR2 FQNEAQ (reference sequence). This chain's CDR3 is CASSQRPEIPIQFF. In DNA form, the CDR3 reads TGTGCCAGCAGCCAAAGACCGGAGATTCCAATTCAGTTCTTC.

V is TRBV6-1 and J is TRBJ1-5, with a possible D match to TRBD1 (5 bases). The germline V gene has CDR1 MNHNS and CDR2 SASEGT. The V gene lost 3 bases and the J gene lost 5 bases, with 11 bases spanning the gap. This CDR3 has 14 residues. CDR3 sequence (DNA): TGTGCCAGCAGTGATCGGCAGGGTTATCAGCCCCAGCATTTT. Amino acids: CASSDRQGYQPQHF.